The next 21 T cell receptor beta chains were all read from a single sample in a study of T-cell memory formation after mild COVID-19. TCRdb used MiXCR to reprocess the 5' RACE reads, holding one entry per CDR3 protein. The sample holds approximately 88,000 distinct CDR3 sequences, 20% to 30% seen once. The source material was PBMCs or a T cell subset sorted from them (not recorded which). The receptors here all came from a man between 18 and 35 years old who had mild COVID-19 (a few samples of this study predate the infection). Cell type and time point are not known.

The chain links TRBV2 to TRBJ2-1; 7 bases agree with TRBD1. In germline, CDR1 is SNHLY, CDR2 FYNNEI. The CDR3 contains 15 residues. The J segment lost 8 bases and the V segment lost 7 bases, leaving 14 bases of the junction unmatched. CDR3 protein: CASTEGQSRLDEQFF. In DNA form, the CDR3 reads TGTGCCAGCACCGAGGGACAGTCCAGGTTGGATGAGCAGTTCTTC. The whole variable domain, filled in from reference TRBV2 and TRBJ2-1, reads EPEVTQTPSHQVTQMGQEVILRCVPISNHLYFYWYRQILGQKVEFLVSFYNNEISEKSEIFDDQFSVERPDGSNFTLKIRSTKLEDSAMYFCASTEGQSRLDEQFFGPGTRLTVL.

V is TRBV12-3 or TRBV12-4 and J is TRBJ2-3; perhaps TRBD2 as D (5 bases). The ends were cut back, 4 bases at V and 6 bases at J, with 11 bases in the middle. The CDR3 consists of 13 residues. For the CDR3, the DNA is TGTGCCAGCAGTTGGGGTTCGGGGGATACGCAGTATTTT. Its translation is CASSWGSGDTQYF.

The chain links TRBV6-4 to TRBJ2-1, with 8 nucleotides matching TRBD1. V lost 6 bases to trimming and J lost 3 bases; unmatched junction nucleotides: 4. Germline V gene sequence: CDR1 MRHNA, CDR2 SNTAGT. CDR3 length: 14 residues. The CDR3 coding sequence is TGTGCCAGCAGCAGGACAGGGTACTACAATGAGCAGTTCTTC. The encoded protein is CASSRTGYYNEQFF.

As DNA, the CDR3 is TGTGCCAGCAGCCCGGAGCGGGGCCCCTACGAGCAGTACTTC. This encodes CASSPERGPYEQYF. This chain uses TRBV7-2 with TRBJ2-7; TRBD2 aligns across 7 bases. Looked up from germline, CDR1 is SGHTA and CDR2 is FQGNSA. The CDR3 has 14 residues. Trimming at V came to 5 bases and at J to 2 bases, leaving 6 bases not matched to a gene. Full variable domain (rest looked up from reference TRBV7-2 and TRBJ2-7): GAGVSQSPSNKVTEKGKDVELRCDPISGHTALYWYRQSLGQGLEFLIYFQGNSAPDKSGLPSDRFSAERTGGSVSTLTIQRTQQEDSAVYLCASSPERGPYEQYFGPGTRLTVT.

In this sample, this clonotype turned up a few times. The chain couples TRBV5-6 to TRBJ1-2, with TRBD1 matching over 7 bases. Germline trimming cut 1 base from V and 7 bases from J; bases unmatched to any gene: 19. Germline CDR1 and CDR2: SGHDT and YYEEEE. CDR3 length equals 18 residues. The CDR3 loop is CASSLFTRDSQEVFGYTF. In DNA, the CDR3 is TGTGCCAGCAGCTTGTTTACCCGGGACAGCCAAGAAGTTTTTGGCTACACCTTC.

This clonotype occurred a few times. V gene TRBV9 combines with J gene TRBJ2-3; D remains unclear. V gave up 0 bases and J gave up 0 bases, with 8 bases separating them. Germline V gene data show CDR1 as SGDLS and CDR2 as YYNGEE. There are 15 residues in the CDR3. DNA of the CDR3: TGTGCCAGCAGCGTAGGAGCGTCTAGCACAGATACGCAGTATTTT. Encoded protein: CASSVGASSTDTQYF. Variable domain in full (rest from reference TRBV9 and TRBJ2-3): DSGVTQTPKHLITATGQRVTLRCSPRSGDLSVYWYQQSLDQGLQFLIQYYNGEERAKGNILERFSAQQFPDLHSELNLSSLELGDSALYFCASSVGASSTDTQYFGPGTRLTVL.

This clonotype occurred many times. V is TRBV5-1 and J is TRBJ2-1; unclear D gene. The CDR3 is made up of 11 amino acids. The germline V gene has CDR1 SGHRS and CDR2 YFSETQ. V was pared by 3 bases and J by 6 bases, with 4 bases between. The CDR3 loop reads CASSSSNEQFF. CDR3 nucleotides: TGCGCCAGCAGCTCCAGCAATGAGCAGTTCTTC.

The gene calls are TRBV7-3 and TRBJ2-5; D is unclear. Germline CDR1 SGHTA, CDR2 FQGTGA. Deletions cut 1 base from V and 4 bases from J, with 16 bases between. This CDR3 region has 16 residues. Here the CDR3 reads CASSLIPLGRGETQYF. The CDR3 DNA is TGTGCCAGCAGCTTAATCCCCCTTGGACGAGGAGAGACCCAGTACTTC.

This chain connects TRBV7-9 to TRBJ1-1; possible D gene TRBD1, 5 bases. V gave up 4 bases and J gave up 5 bases, with 23 bases separating them. Germline V gene lookup returns CDR1 SEHNR and CDR2 FQNEAQ (reference sequence). The CDR3 is 17 amino acids. This CDR3 reads CASSSNRAGGTRTEAFF. The DNA for the CDR3 is TGTGCCAGCAGCTCAAACCGTGCGGGAGGGACGAGGACTGAAGCTTTCTTT.

The chain employs TRBV6-2 or TRBV6-3 and TRBJ2-2; D gene uncertain. This CDR3 is 12 amino acids long. Germline-derived CDR1 and CDR2 are MNHEY and SVGEGT. V lost 7 bases, J lost 6 bases, and 9 bases lay in between. The CDR3: CASTRLAGELFF. CDR3 coding DNA: TGTGCCAGCACCAGACTTGCCGGGGAGCTGTTTTTT.

This clonotype was observed a handful of times. This chain joins TRBV7-9 and TRBJ1-1; a possible D gene is TRBD1 (5 bases). The CDR3 consists of 14 residues. From germline, CDR1 is SEHNR and CDR2 FQNEAQ (reference sequence). V dropped 3 bases and J dropped 1 base, with 9 bases sitting between them. CDR3 residues: CASSFSGRNTEAFF. CDR3 nucleotides: TGTGCCAGCAGCTTTTCAGGGAGGAACACTGAAGCTTTCTTT.

This clonotype was observed at least ten times. This sequence joins TRBV15 and TRBJ2-3; maybe TRBD2 (5 bases). Germline loops: CDR1 LNHNV, CDR2 YYDKDF (reference sequence). This CDR3 spans 16 amino acids. V lost 0 bases to trimming and J lost 2 bases, with 12 bases between them. The CDR3 DNA is TGTGCCACCAGCAGAGATGAAGGGAGAGTCACAGATACGCAGTATTTT. The encoded protein is CATSRDEGRVTDTQYF.

This clonotype was seen only a few times. The V gene is TRBV12-3 or TRBV12-4, the J gene TRBJ2-2, with D unresolved. There are 14 residues in the CDR3. Trimming left V 4 bases short and J 5 bases short, with 11 bases between. The CDR3 region is CASSYSWETGELFF. For the CDR3, the DNA is TGTGCCAGCAGTTATTCTTGGGAAACCGGGGAGCTGTTTTTT.

This clonotype appeared a few times. The rearrangement uses TRBV9 and TRBJ2-3, with 13 bases identical to TRBD2. The CDR3 runs to 16 residues. The ends lost 4 bases at V and 2 bases at J; junction bases unmatched: 4. Germline loops: CDR1 SGDLS, CDR2 YYNGEE. CDR3 nucleotides: TGTGCCAGCAGCCAAGGGACTAGCGGGAACACAGATACGCAGTATTTT. Its protein is CASSQGTSGNTDTQYF.

This chain uses TRBV5-4 with TRBJ2-5; no firm D call. CDR1 and CDR2 (germline): SGHNT, YYREEE (reference sequence). V was pared by 2 bases and J by 5 bases, with 19 bases between. The CDR3 has 16 amino acids. This CDR3 reads CASSLPGTLIGETQYF. The CDR3 bases are TGTGCCAGCAGCTTACCCGGAACCTTGATCGGGGAGACCCAGTACTTC.

This clonotype has only a few counts. The chain couples TRBV29-1 to TRBJ2-7; 7 bases are a match to TRBD1. Germline values: CDR1 SQVTM, CDR2 ANQGSEA. This CDR3 contains 12 residues. The J segment lost 2 bases and the V segment lost 6 bases, leaving 4 bases of the junction unmatched. CDR3 in amino acids: CSVRTGPYEQYF. CDR3 nucleotides: TGCAGCGTACGGACAGGCCCCTACGAGCAGTACTTC.

The CDR3 coding sequence is TGTGCCAGCACCGAATACACCCCGTGGCCCCTCCACTTT. This gives the protein CASTEYTPWPLHF. This rearrangement joins TRBV6-2 or TRBV6-3 to TRBJ1-6; no definite D call. V lost 7 bases, J lost 13 bases, and 17 bases lay in between. The germline CDR1 and CDR2 sequences are MNHEY and SVGEGT. This CDR3 region has 13 residues.

The table lists this clonotype with a few counts. This chain joins TRBV4-2 and TRBJ1-5; 8 bases line up with TRBD1. The CDR3 sequence is 15 residues long. Germline V gene data show CDR1 as LGHNA and CDR2 as YNFKEQ. Trimming removed 5 bases from V and 3 bases from J; junction bases left unmatched: 6. The CDR3 nucleotides are TGTGCCAGCAGCAAGACAGGGGTCAACAATCAGCCCCAGCATTTT. It specifies CASSKTGVNNQPQHF.

This clonotype was picked up a small number of times. The rearrangement uses TRBV11-2 and TRBJ2-5, with D perhaps TRBD2 (6 bases). Germline V lookup: CDR1 SGHAT, CDR2 FQNNGV. The CDR3 has 15 residues. The V end lost 7 bases, the J end lost 2 bases, and 17 bases lay between the germline ends. CDR3 coding DNA: TGTGCCAGCACCCCCGTGGGGAGGAGTCAAGAGACCCAGTACTTC. This gives the protein CASTPVGRSQETQYF.

This clonotype came up a few times. This chain links TRBV7-2 with TRBJ2-4, with 10 bases fitting TRBD1. Trimming removed 6 bases from V and 2 bases from J; junction bases left unmatched: 16. Germline CDR1 is SGHTA and CDR2 is FQGNSA. The CDR3 runs to 19 residues. The CDR3 DNA sequence: TGTGCCAGCAGTCGGCGGGGGACAGGGGATTTGCCGACCAAAAACATTCAGTACTTC. It encodes CASSRRGTGDLPTKNIQYF.

The J gene is TRBJ2-1, the V gene TRBV28; D gene unclear. The CDR3 extends over 16 amino acids. Trimming pared 8 bases from V and 0 bases from J, leaving 17 bases between. CDR1 is MDHEN, CDR2 SYDVKM, per germline. In nucleotides, the CDR3 is TGTGCCAGCTCATGGTCCCTTGAGAGCTCCTACAATGAGCAGTTCTTC. It codes for CASSWSLESSYNEQFF.